The present TCR beta chain was sequenced within a study of cytomegalovirus exposure and HLA in healthy donors. PCR primers comprised 60 Vbeta and 13 Jbeta primers. Sequenced by immunoSEQ multiplex PCR; TCRdb stores in-frame clones only, minus some. The profile shows a few hundred thousand clones, about 70% of them singletons. The germline V gene has CDR1 SEHNR and CDR2 FQNEAQ (reference sequence). The CDR3 loop spans 15 amino acids. Trimming took 1 base from V and 6 from J, leaving 13 bases between them. The sequenced material came from PBMCs. The rearrangement joins TRBV7-9 to TRBJ2-1, with D possibly TRBD2 on 6 matching bases. This clonotype was obtained from a woman between 25 and 40 years old in good health and CMV-seronegative. DNA of the CDR3: TGTGCCAGCAGCTTAGGAGGGACTTTCCTCAATGAGCAGTTCTTC. Protein: CASSLGGTFLNEQFF.